A single sample gave rise to the 23 T cell receptor beta chains below, sequenced in a study of patients and donors after allogeneic stem cell transplantation. TCRdb re-called the RT-PCR reads through MiXCR, storing one row per CDR3 protein. The sample lists some 24,000 distinct CDR3 sequences, 35% to 45% occurring once. The specimen was blood, either unsorted or a sorted T cell fraction (not recorded which). The receptors shown here come from a human donor who was either an allogeneic HSCT recipient or a stem cell or donor lymphocyte infusion donor (not recorded which). It is not recorded whose cells these are; they may come from a transplant donor.

CDR3 loop: CASSLDRFNYGYTF. The DNA of the CDR3 is TGTGCCAGCAGCTTGGACAGATTTAACTATGGCTACACCTTC. The chain combines TRBV11-1 with TRBJ1-2; weak D call: TRBD1 (6 bases). Germline V gene sequence: CDR1 SGHAT, CDR2 FQDESV (reference sequence). Between the trimmed V and J ends, which lost 3 bases and 1 base, there was a span of 9 bases. The CDR3 is 14 amino acids.

This clonotype was recorded many times. The chain employs TRBV4-1 and TRBJ1-4, with D possibly matching TRBD1 (5 bases). Germline loops: CDR1 MGHRA, CDR2 YSYEKL. The CDR3 spans 15 residues. The ends were cut back, 0 bases at V and 7 bases at J, with 12 bases in the middle. The CDR3 sequence is CASSQDPWGTEKLFF. CDR3 nucleotides: TGCGCCAGCAGCCAAGACCCTTGGGGGACTGAAAAACTGTTTTTT.

The rearrangement uses TRBV5-1 and TRBJ2-2; D is undetermined. V lost 0 bases, J lost 4 bases, and 1 base lay in between. The CDR3 spans 12 residues. Germline loops: CDR1 SGHRS, CDR2 YFSETQ. CDR3 region: CASSLATGELFF. CDR3 DNA sequence: TGCGCCAGCAGCTTGGCCACCGGGGAGCTGTTTTTT. The full variable domain, rest sourced from reference TRBV5-1 and TRBJ2-2, is KAGVTQTPRYLIKTRGQQVTLSCSPISGHRSVSWYQQTPGQGLQFLFEYFSETQRNKGNFPGRFSGRQFSNSRSEMNVSTLELGDSALYLCASSLATGELFFGEGSRLTVL.

There are a few counts of this clonotype. V gene TRBV3-1 combines with J gene TRBJ2-5, with D possibly TRBD2 on 5 matching bases. Trimming stripped 4 bases from V and 9 bases from J, with 24 bases between. The CDR3 has 16 residues. Germline V gene lookup returns CDR1 LGHDT and CDR2 YNNKEL (reference sequence). In DNA form, the CDR3 reads TGTGCCAGCAGCCGTGGGAAGCGGACGACCGGGGTAGCCCAGTACTTC. As protein: CASSRGKRTTGVAQYF.

V usage is TRBV3-1 and J usage is TRBJ1-1; D is ambiguous. The CDR3 length is 12 residues. Trimming shortened V by 1 base and J by 8 bases, and 8 bases separated the two germline ends. CDR1 is LGHDT, CDR2 YNNKEL, per germline (reference sequence). DNA for the CDR3: TGTGCCAGCAGCCAAGGAGGCGGCGAAGCTTTCTTT. Translated: CASSQGGGEAFF.

The V and J genes are TRBV5-1 and TRBJ2-5; D unresolved. This CDR3 comprises 11 residues. The V gene lost 4 bases and the J gene lost 3 bases, with 4 bases spanning the gap. Germline-derived CDR1 and CDR2 are SGHRS and YFSETQ. CDR3 region: CASSTEETQYF. As DNA, the CDR3 is TGCGCCAGCAGCACCGAAGAGACCCAGTACTTC.

The chain is built from TRBV20-1 and TRBJ2-7; 14 bases line up with TRBD2. V dropped 4 bases and J dropped 1; count of bases not matched to a gene: 6. Germline V gives CDR1 DFQATT, CDR2 SNEGSKA (reference sequence). The CDR3 contains 16 residues. The DNA of the CDR3 is TGCAGTGCTAAACCGGGACTAGCGGGAGCATCCTACGAGCAGTACTTC. Translated: CSAKPGLAGASYEQYF.

For this clonotype: It may be a read error: a sequence one base away is much more abundant. The J gene is TRBJ1-1, the V gene TRBV5-1; 7 bases align to TRBD1. The CDR3 consists of 13 residues. Germline-derived CDR1 and CDR2 are SGHRS and YFSETQ. CDR3 sequence reads: CASSDRMNTKAFF. CDR3 nucleotides: TGCGCCAGCTCGGACAGGATGAACACTAAAGCTTTCTTT.

The chain recombines TRBV5-1 with TRBJ2-3; 7 bases are shared with TRBD1. CDR1 SGHRS and CDR2 YFSETQ come from the germline V gene. J gave up 2 bases and V 7 bases, and 4 bases lay outside the gene matches. This CDR3 contains 13 residues. CDR3 bases: TGCGCCAGCCGGGGACAGTTCACAGATACGCAGTATTTT. Encoded protein: CASRGQFTDTQYF.

The V call is TRBV12-3 or TRBV12-4, the J call TRBJ2-7, with D unclear. This CDR3 region has 12 residues. V was pared by 6 bases and J by 3 bases, with 9 bases between. CDR3 amino acids: CASSLFGYEQYF. The CDR3 DNA follows: TGTGCCAGCAGCCTCTTTGGCTACGAGCAGTACTTC.

The V and J genes are TRBV12-3 or TRBV12-4 and TRBJ1-5; no clear D gene. This CDR3 region has 16 residues. Trimming removed 5 bases from V and 2 bases from J, with 16 bases in between. Written as DNA, the CDR3 is TGTGCCAGCAGTCTACCGGGATCTAGGGGCAATCAGCCCCAGCATTTT. Protein: CASSLPGSRGNQPQHF.

The gene calls are TRBV5-1 and TRBJ2-3; D tentatively reads TRBD1 or TRBD2 (5 bases each). V lost 0 bases and J lost 1, with 6 bases in between. In germline, CDR1 is SGHRS, CDR2 YFSETQ. The CDR3 has 14 amino acids. The CDR3 protein is CASSLEGRTDTQYF. In DNA form, the CDR3 reads TGCGCCAGCAGCTTGGAGGGACGCACAGATACGCAGTATTTT.

This chain joins TRBV12-3 or TRBV12-4 and TRBJ1-6, with 7 positions matching TRBD1. The CDR3 spans 15 residues. V dropped 4 bases and J dropped 3; count of bases not matched to a gene: 3. The CDR3 spells CASSSGQIYNSPLHF. CDR3 coding DNA: TGTGCCAGCAGTTCGGGACAGATCTATAATTCACCCCTCCACTTT.

The V and J genes are TRBV24-1 and TRBJ1-5; D is possibly TRBD1 (6 bases). The CDR3 length is 16 residues. Per germline, CDR1 KGHDR and CDR2 SFDVKD. The V end lost 2 bases, the J end lost 6 bases, and 16 bases lay between the germline ends. Here the CDR3 reads CATSDSTTAGAQPQHF. CDR3 coding DNA: TGTGCCACCAGTGATTCTACGACCGCGGGGGCTCAGCCCCAGCATTTT.

V gene TRBV7-9 combines with J gene TRBJ2-3; D possibly corresponds to TRBD1 (5 bases). Germline CDR1 SEHNR, CDR2 FQNEAQ (reference sequence). The length of the CDR3 is 13 residues. V gave up 5 bases and J gave up 1 base, with 7 bases separating them. CDR3 sequence: CASSPTGTDTQYF. The CDR3 DNA reads TGTGCCAGCAGCCCGACAGGCACAGATACGCAGTATTTT. Using reference TRBV7-9 and TRBJ2-3 for the parts outside the CDR3, the full variable domain is DTGVSQNPRHKITKRGQNVTFRCDPISEHNRLYWYRQTLGQGPEFLTYFQNEAQLEKSRLLSDRFSAERPKGSFSTLEIQRTEQGDSAMYLCASSPTGTDTQYFGPGTRLTVL.

The chain joins TRBV19 to TRBJ2-7, with 8 bases matching TRBD1. Looked up from germline, CDR1 is LNHDA and CDR2 is SQIVND (reference sequence). This CDR3 region has 16 residues. With V trimmed by 5 bases and J by 5 bases, 14 bases remained unmatched. CDR3 nucleotides: TGTGCCAGTAGTTCCTGGACAGGGACTTTGTTCAACGAGCAGTACTTC. Its translation: CASSSWTGTLFNEQYF.

The chain links TRBV5-1 to TRBJ2-7; 7 positions match TRBD2. The CDR3 length is 15 residues. J was trimmed by 4 bases and V by 0 bases; bases with no gene match: 7. Germline V gene data show CDR1 as SGHRS and CDR2 as YFSETQ. This chain's CDR3 is CASSLVLAAPYEQYF. The CDR3 DNA is TGCGCCAGCAGCTTGGTGCTAGCGGCCCCATACGAGCAGTACTTC.

This clonotype was seen a handful of times. The V gene is TRBV6-5, the J gene TRBJ1-6; D is unclear. Germline values: CDR1 MNHEY, CDR2 SVGAGI. Trimming pared 5 bases from V and 2 bases from J, leaving 10 bases between. This CDR3 region has 15 residues. The CDR3 DNA is TGTGCCAGCAGTCCCGGTGGGACCTATAATTCACCCCTCCACTTT. Encoded protein: CASSPGGTYNSPLHF.

The CDR3 protein is CASSSTVRQADSHGYTF. The CDR3 DNA reads as TGTGCCAGCAGCTCTACGGTTAGACAGGCGGACTCTCATGGCTACACCTTC. This chain connects TRBV7-9 to TRBJ1-2; maybe TRBD1 (6 bases). CDR1 and CDR2 (germline): SEHNR, FQNEAQ (reference sequence). The length of the CDR3 is 17 residues. Between the trimmed V and J ends, which lost 4 bases and 6 bases, there was a span of 24 bases.

The chain is built from TRBV5-1 and TRBJ2-4; D ambiguous. There are 13 residues in the CDR3. V shed 7 bases and J shed 2 bases, with 10 bases lying between them. In germline, CDR1 is SGHRS, CDR2 YFSETQ. The CDR3 protein is CASRPGSKNIQYF. The CDR3 DNA reads as TGCGCCAGCCGACCGGGCTCCAAAAACATTCAGTACTTC.

This clonotype was observed once. The chain links TRBV5-4 to TRBJ1-5; D possibly corresponds to TRBD1 (5 bases). Trimming cost V 5 bases and J 4 bases, with 16 bases left between them. CDR3 length equals 15 residues. Germline V gene sequence: CDR1 SGHNT, CDR2 YYREEE (reference sequence). The CDR3 coding sequence is TGTGCCAGCAGTCGGACTCCCGAGGGGAATCAGCCCCAGCATTTT. It specifies CASSRTPEGNQPQHF.

The chain couples TRBV24-1 to TRBJ1-5; no reliable D call. V was trimmed by 9 bases and J by 6 bases, leaving 17 bases between them. Germline CDR1 is KGHDR and CDR2 is SFDVKD. The CDR3 runs to 14 residues. The CDR3 sequence: CATGPEDPGQPQHF. Written as DNA, the CDR3 is TGTGCCACCGGACCGGAGGATCCGGGTCAGCCCCAGCATTTT.

This clonotype was observed at least ten times. The chain combines TRBV7-9 with TRBJ1-6; no clear D. The CDR3 runs 14 residues. The germline V gene encodes CDR1 SEHNR and CDR2 FQNEAQ (reference sequence). The V end was cut by 1 base, the J end by 5 bases, with 6 bases between. In nucleotides, the CDR3 is TGTGCCAGCAGCTTAGACAGCAATAATTCACCCCTCCACTTT. It is translated as CASSLDSNNSPLHF.